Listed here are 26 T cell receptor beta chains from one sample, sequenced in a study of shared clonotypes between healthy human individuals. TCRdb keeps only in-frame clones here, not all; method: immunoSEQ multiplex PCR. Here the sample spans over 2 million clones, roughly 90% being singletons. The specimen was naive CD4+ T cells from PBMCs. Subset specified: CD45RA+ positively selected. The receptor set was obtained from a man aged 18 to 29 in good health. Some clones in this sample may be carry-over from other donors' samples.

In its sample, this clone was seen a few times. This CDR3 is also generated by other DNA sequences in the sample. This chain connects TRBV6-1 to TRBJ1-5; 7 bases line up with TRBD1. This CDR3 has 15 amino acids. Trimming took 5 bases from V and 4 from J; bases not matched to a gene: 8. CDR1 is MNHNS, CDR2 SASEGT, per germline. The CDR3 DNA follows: TGTGCCAGCAGTCGGCAGGGGGTGAGTAATCAGCCCCAGCATTTT. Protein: CASSRQGVSNQPQHF.

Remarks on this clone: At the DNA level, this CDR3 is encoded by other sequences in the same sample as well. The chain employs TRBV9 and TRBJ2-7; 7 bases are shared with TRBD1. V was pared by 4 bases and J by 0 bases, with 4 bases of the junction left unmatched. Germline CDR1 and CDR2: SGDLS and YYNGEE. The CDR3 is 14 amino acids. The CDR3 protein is CASSPGGSSYEQYF. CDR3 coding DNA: TGTGCCAGCAGCCCAGGGGGAAGCTCCTACGAGCAGTACTTC.

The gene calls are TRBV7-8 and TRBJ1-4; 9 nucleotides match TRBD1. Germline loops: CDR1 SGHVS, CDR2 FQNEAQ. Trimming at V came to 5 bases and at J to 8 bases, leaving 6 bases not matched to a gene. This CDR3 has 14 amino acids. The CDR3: CASSLRDRDEKLFF. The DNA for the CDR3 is TGTGCCAGCAGCCTCCGGGACAGGGACGAAAAACTGTTTTTT. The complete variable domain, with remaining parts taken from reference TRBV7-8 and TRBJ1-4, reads GAGVSQSPRYKVAKRGQDVALRCDPISGHVSLFWYQQALGQGPEFLTYFQNEAQLDKSGLPSDRFFAERPEGSVSTLKIQRTQQEDSAVYLCASSLRDRDEKLFFGSGTQLSVL.

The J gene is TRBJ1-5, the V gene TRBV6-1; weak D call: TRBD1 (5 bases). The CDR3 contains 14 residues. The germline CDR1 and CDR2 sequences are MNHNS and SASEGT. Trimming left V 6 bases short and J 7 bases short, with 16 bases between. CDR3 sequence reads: CASRVGAEPQPQHF. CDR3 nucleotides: TGTGCCAGCAGGGTTGGGGCAGAGCCCCAGCCCCAGCATTTT.

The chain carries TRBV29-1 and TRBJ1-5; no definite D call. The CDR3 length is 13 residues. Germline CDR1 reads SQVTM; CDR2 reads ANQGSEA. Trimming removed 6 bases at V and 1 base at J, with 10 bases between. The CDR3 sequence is CSVQTRSNQPQHF. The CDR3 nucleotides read TGCAGCGTACAGACAAGGAGCAATCAGCCCCAGCATTTT. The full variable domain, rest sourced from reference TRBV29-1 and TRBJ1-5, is SAVISQKPSRDICQRGTSLTIQCQVDSQVTMMFWYRQQPGQSLTLIATANQGSEATYESGFVIDKFPISRPNLTFSTLTVSNMSPEDSSIYLCSVQTRSNQPQHFGDGTRLSIL.

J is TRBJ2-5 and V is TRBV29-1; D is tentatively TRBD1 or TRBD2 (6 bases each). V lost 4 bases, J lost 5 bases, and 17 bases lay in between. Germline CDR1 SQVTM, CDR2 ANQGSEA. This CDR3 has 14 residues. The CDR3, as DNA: TGCAGCGTTGTCCCTCTTCGGGGGCGGGAGACCCAGTACTTC. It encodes CSVVPLRGRETQYF.

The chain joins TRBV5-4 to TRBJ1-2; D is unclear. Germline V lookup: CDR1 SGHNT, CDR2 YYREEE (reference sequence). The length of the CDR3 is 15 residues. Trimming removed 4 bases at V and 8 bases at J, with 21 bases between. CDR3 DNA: TGTGCCAGCAGCCCACGCTCTGCAGGCGCGGGGGGCTACACCTTC. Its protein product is CASSPRSAGAGGYTF. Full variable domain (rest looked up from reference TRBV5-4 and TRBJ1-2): ETGVTQSPTHLIKTRGQQVTLRCSSQSGHNTVSWYQQALGQGPQFIFQYYREEENGRGNFPPRFSGLQFPNYSSELNVNALELDDSALYLCASSPRSAGAGGYTFGSGTRLTVV.

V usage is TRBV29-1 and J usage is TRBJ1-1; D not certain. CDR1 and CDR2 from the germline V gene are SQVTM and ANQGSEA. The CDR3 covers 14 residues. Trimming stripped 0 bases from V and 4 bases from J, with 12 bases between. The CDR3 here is CSVEDRGQATEAFF. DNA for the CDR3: TGCAGCGTTGAAGATCGGGGTCAGGCCACTGAAGCTTTCTTT.

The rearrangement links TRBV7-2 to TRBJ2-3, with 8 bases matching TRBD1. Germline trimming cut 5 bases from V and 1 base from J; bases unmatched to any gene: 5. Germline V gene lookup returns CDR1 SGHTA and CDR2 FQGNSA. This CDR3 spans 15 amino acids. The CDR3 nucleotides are TGTGCCAGCAGCGGAAGGACAGGGCGCACAGATACGCAGTATTTT. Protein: CASSGRTGRTDTQYF.

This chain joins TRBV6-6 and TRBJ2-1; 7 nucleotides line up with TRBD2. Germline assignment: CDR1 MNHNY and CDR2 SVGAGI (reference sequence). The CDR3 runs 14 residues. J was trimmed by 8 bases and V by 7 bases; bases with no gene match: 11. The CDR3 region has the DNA TGTGCCAGCATTTCCGGGCGGGAGAAACATGAGCAGTTCTTC. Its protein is CASISGREKHEQFF.

CDR3 coding DNA: TGTGCCAGCAGCTTAGGGGACAGGGGGCATAGCTCCTACAATGAGCAGTTCTTC. This codes for CASSLGDRGHSSYNEQFF. The chain joins TRBV11-3 to TRBJ2-1; TRBD1 aligns across 12 bases. Germline CDR1 SGHNT, CDR2 YENEEA. Trimming at V came to 1 base and at J to 0 bases, leaving 4 bases not matched to a gene. This CDR3 has 18 amino acids. The full variable domain, in which reference TRBV11-3 and TRBJ2-1 provide the parts outside the CDR3, is EAGVVQSPRYKIIEKKQPVAFWCNPISGHNTLYWYLQNLGQGPELLIRYENEEAVDDSQLPKDRFSAERLKGVDSTLKIQPAELGDSAVYLCASSLGDRGHSSYNEQFFGPGTRLTVL.

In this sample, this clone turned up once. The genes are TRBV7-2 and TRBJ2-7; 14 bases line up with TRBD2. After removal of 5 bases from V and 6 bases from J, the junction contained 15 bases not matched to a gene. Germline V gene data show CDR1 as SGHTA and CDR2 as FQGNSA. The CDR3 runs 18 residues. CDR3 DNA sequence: TGTGCCAGCAGCCGAGTCGGGACTAGCGGGAGTCAATCTCGCGAGCAGTACTTC. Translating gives CASSRVGTSGSQSREQYF.

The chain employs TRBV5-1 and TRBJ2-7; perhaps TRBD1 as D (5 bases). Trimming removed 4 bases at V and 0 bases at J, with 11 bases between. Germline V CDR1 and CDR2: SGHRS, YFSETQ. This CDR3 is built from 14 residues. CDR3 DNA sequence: TGCGCCAGCAGCGCACAGGTCAGCTCCTACGAGCAGTACTTC. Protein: CASSAQVSSYEQYF.

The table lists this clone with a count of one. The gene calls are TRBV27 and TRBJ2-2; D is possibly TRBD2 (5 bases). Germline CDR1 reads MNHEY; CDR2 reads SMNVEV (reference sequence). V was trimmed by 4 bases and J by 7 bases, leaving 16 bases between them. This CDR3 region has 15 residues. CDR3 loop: CASSSGSGIGGELFF. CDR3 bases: TGTGCCAGCAGTTCAGGCTCGGGGATAGGCGGGGAGCTGTTTTTT.

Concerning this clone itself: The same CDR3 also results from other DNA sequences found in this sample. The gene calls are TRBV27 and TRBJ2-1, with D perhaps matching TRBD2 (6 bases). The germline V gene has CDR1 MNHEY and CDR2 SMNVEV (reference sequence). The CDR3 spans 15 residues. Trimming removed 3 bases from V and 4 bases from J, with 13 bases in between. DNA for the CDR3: TGTGCCAGCAGTTTGGGTCGGGAGTTATACAATGAGCAGTTCTTC. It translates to CASSLGRELYNEQFF.

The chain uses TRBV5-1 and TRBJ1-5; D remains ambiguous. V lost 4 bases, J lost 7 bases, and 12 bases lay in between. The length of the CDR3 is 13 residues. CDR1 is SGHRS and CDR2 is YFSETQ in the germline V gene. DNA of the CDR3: TGCGCCAGCAGCCGGAATGGGCCGCAGCCCCAGCATTTT. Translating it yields CASSRNGPQPQHF. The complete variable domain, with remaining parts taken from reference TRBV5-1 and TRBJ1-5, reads KAGVTQTPRYLIKTRGQQVTLSCSPISGHRSVSWYQQTPGQGLQFLFEYFSETQRNKGNFPGRFSGRQFSNSRSEMNVSTLELGDSALYLCASSRNGPQPQHFGDGTRLSIL.

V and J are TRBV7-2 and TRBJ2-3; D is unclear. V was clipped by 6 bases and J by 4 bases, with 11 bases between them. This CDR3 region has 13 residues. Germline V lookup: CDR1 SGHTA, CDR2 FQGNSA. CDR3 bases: TGTGCCAGCAGTGCGACTGGTGCAGATACGCAGTATTTT. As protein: CASSATGADTQYF.

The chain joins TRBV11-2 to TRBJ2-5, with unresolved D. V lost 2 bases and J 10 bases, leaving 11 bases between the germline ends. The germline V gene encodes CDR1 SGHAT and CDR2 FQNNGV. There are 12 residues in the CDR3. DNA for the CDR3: TGTGCCAGCAGCTTATCCGGAGTAGGCCAGTACTTC. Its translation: CASSLSGVGQYF.

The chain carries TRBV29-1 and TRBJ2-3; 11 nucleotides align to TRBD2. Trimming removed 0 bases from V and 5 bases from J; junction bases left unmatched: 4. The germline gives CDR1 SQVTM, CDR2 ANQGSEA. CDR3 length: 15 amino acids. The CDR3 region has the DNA TGCAGCGTTGAAGAGTGGCTAGCGGGAGGAGATACGCAGTATTTT. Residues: CSVEEWLAGGDTQYF.

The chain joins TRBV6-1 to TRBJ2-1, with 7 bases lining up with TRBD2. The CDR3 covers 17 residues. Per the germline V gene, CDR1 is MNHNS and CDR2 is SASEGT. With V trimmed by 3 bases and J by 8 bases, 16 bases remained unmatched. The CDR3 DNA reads TGTGCCAGCAGTGACAAAGCGTGGGCGGGAGTTGGTTATGAGCAGTTCTTC. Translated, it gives CASSDKAWAGVGYEQFF.

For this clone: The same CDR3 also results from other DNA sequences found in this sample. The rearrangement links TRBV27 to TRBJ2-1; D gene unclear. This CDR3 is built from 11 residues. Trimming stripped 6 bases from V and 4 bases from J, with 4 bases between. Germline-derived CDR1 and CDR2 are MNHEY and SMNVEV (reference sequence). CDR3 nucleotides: TGTGCCAGCAGGTTTTACAATGAGCAGTTCTTC. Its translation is CASRFYNEQFF.

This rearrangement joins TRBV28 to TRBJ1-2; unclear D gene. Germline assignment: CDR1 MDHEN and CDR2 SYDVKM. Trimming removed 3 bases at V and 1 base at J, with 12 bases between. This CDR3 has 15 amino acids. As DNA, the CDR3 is TGTGCCAGCAGTTTGGAGGGCGCGGGTAACTATGGCTACACCTTC. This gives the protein CASSLEGAGNYGYTF.

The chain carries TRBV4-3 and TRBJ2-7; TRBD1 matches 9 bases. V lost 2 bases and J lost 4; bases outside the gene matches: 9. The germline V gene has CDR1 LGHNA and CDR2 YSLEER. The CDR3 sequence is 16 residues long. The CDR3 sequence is CASSQLSGQGPYEQYF. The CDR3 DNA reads TGCGCCAGCAGCCAACTCTCGGGACAGGGACCTTACGAGCAGTACTTC.

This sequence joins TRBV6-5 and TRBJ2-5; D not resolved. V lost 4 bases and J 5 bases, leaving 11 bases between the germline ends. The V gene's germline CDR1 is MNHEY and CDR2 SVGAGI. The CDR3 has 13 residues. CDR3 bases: TGTGCCAGCAGTTGGAACTGGTGGGAGACCCAGTACTTC. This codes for CASSWNWWETQYF.

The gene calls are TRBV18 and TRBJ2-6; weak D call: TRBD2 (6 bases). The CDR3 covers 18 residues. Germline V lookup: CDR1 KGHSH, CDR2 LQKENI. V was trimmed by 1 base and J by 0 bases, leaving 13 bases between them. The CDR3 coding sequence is TGTGCCAGCTCACCACTCGGGACTCCAGCCTCTGGGGCCAACGTCCTGACTTTC. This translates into CASSPLGTPASGANVLTF.

CDR3 DNA: TGTGCCAGCAGGGAACTAGCGGGAGTACTAGAGACCCAGTACTTC. It specifies CASRELAGVLETQYF. The J gene is TRBJ2-5, the V gene TRBV2; TRBD2 aligns across 11 bases. This CDR3 contains 15 residues. J was trimmed by 4 bases and V by 6 bases; bases with no gene match: 7. Per germline, CDR1 SNHLY and CDR2 FYNNEI.